The 18 T cell receptor beta chains listed next were all sequenced from one sample in a study of T cells in Graves' hyperthyroidism and ophthalmopathy. Authors of the study amplified TCR beta CDR3 regions from RNA transcripts. HTBI primers drove first-round RT-PCR of the TCR CDR3. Each CDR3 protein is one row after TCRdb ran MiXCR on the multiplex PCR reads. This sample carries under 700,000 distinct CDR3 sequences, 16% of them seen once, and the ten largest clones take about 20%. The source material was blood. The receptors come from a young woman with Graves' hyperthyroidism.

This clonotype was counted only a few times. V and J are TRBV19 and TRBJ1-5, with a weak D call TRBD1 (5 bases). V lost 4 bases and J 9 bases, leaving 19 bases between the germline ends. Germline V gene sequence: CDR1 LNHDA, CDR2 SQIVND (reference sequence). The length of the CDR3 is 15 residues. CDR3: CASSTRQSNDLPQHF. The CDR3 DNA follows: TGTGCCAGTAGTACTCGACAGTCGAACGATCTGCCCCAGCATTTT.

This clonotype was detected many times. J is TRBJ2-3 and V is TRBV2; D is unclear. CDR1 SNHLY and CDR2 FYNNEI come from the germline V gene. The CDR3 loop spans 13 amino acids. Deletions cut 2 bases from V and 2 bases from J, with 5 bases between. CDR3 loop: CASSETSTDTQYF. DNA of the CDR3: TGTGCCAGCAGTGAAACTTCCACAGATACGCAGTATTTT.

This clonotype was counted ten times or more. The genes are TRBV5-5 and TRBJ2-3, with unresolved D. Deletions cut 3 bases from V and 2 bases from J, with 7 bases between. Germline CDR1 is SGHKS and CDR2 is YYEKEE (reference sequence). The CDR3 sequence is 13 residues long. The CDR3 here is CASSSPLTDTQYF. CDR3 nucleotides: TGTGCCAGCAGCTCGCCTCTCACAGATACGCAGTATTTT.

This clonotype was counted many times. The V gene is TRBV6-1, the J gene TRBJ2-7; D remains ambiguous. CDR3 size: 18 residues. V lost 5 bases and J lost 0, with 23 bases in between. Germline V gene data show CDR1 as MNHNS and CDR2 as SASEGT. The CDR3 DNA is TGTGCCAGCAGTCCAGGTATTACGGCAGGCCGCTACTCCTACGAGCAGTACTTC. Translating it yields CASSPGITAGRYSYEQYF.

A few counts support this clonotype. The V and J genes are TRBV20-1 and TRBJ2-1; the match to TRBD2 covers 7 bases. The germline V gene encodes CDR1 DFQATT and CDR2 SNEGSKA (reference sequence). The CDR3 consists of 17 residues. The V and J ends lost 3 bases and 7 bases, in that order; junction bases with no gene match: 18. This CDR3 reads CSASYNLGGVMRNEQFF. As DNA, the CDR3 is TGCAGTGCTAGCTATAATTTGGGGGGGGTGATGAGGAATGAGCAGTTCTTC.

This clonotype was counted ten times or more. This rearrangement joins TRBV30 to TRBJ1-1; D gene uncertain. Germline V gene sequence: CDR1 GTSNPN, CDR2 SVGIG (reference sequence). CDR3 length: 8 residues. V was cut by 5 bases and J by 6 bases, with 1 base left in between. CDR3: CAWAEAFF. In DNA, the CDR3 is TGTGCCTGGGCTGAAGCTTTCTTT. The full variable domain, in which reference TRBV30 and TRBJ1-1 provide the parts outside the CDR3, is SQTIHQWPATLVQPVGSPLSLECTVEGTSNPNLYWYRQAAGRGLQLLFYSVGIGQISSEVPQNLSASRPQDRQFILSSKKLLLSDSGFYLCAWAEAFFGQGTRLTVV.

This clonotype was picked up many times. The rearrangement links TRBV12-3 or TRBV12-4 to TRBJ1-4; 11 positions match TRBD1. With V trimmed by 6 bases and J by 3 bases, 0 bases remained unmatched. This CDR3 contains 14 residues. Written as DNA, the CDR3 is TGTGCCAGCAGGGACAGGGGGCCTAATGAAAAACTGTTTTTT. As protein: CASRDRGPNEKLFF.

The J gene is TRBJ2-7, the V gene TRBV19; the match to TRBD1 covers 9 bases. The germline V gene has CDR1 LNHDA and CDR2 SQIVND (reference sequence). With V trimmed by 6 bases and J by 1 base, 7 bases remained unmatched. CDR3 length: 15 amino acids. CDR3 DNA sequence: TGTGCCAGTAGCCCGGAGGGGACAGGGTCCTACGAGCAGTACTTC. Translated: CASSPEGTGSYEQYF. Together with reference TRBV19 and TRBJ2-7, the CDR3 gives the full variable domain: DGGITQSPKYLFRKEGQNVTLSCEQNLNHDAMYWYRQDPGQGLRLIYYSQIVNDFQKGDIAEGYSVSREKKESFPLTVTSAQKNPTAFYLCASSPEGTGSYEQYFGPGTRLTVT.

In its sample, this clonotype was seen many times. This chain links TRBV30 with TRBJ2-1; 12 bases match TRBD2. The V and J ends lost 3 bases and 6 bases, in that order; junction bases with no gene match: 9. Germline CDR1 is GTSNPN and CDR2 is SVGIG (reference sequence). The CDR3 is 16 residues long. CDR3 DNA sequence: TGTGCCTGGAGGGCCATGGGACTAGCGGGTAGCAATGAGCAGTTCTTC. It specifies CAWRAMGLAGSNEQFF.

This clonotype was seen a few times. This chain joins TRBV7-2 and TRBJ2-3, with D unclear. The germline CDR1 and CDR2 sequences are SGHTA and FQGNSA. Trimming pared 4 bases from V and 3 bases from J, leaving 5 bases between. CDR3 size: 12 residues. Here the CDR3 reads CASSSQTDTQYF. The CDR3 DNA sequence: TGTGCCAGCAGCTCCCAAACAGATACGCAGTATTTT. Full variable domain (remainder filled in from reference TRBV7-2 and TRBJ2-3): GAGVSQSPSNKVTEKGKDVELRCDPISGHTALYWYRQSLGQGLEFLIYFQGNSAPDKSGLPSDRFSAERTGGSVSTLTIQRTQQEDSAVYLCASSSQTDTQYFGPGTRLTVL.

This clonotype was seen a few times. The gene calls are TRBV6-5 and TRBJ1-1; a possible D gene is TRBD1 (6 bases). V was pared by 2 bases and J by 5 bases, with 12 bases between. CDR3 length: 14 amino acids. CDR1 MNHEY and CDR2 SVGAGI come from the germline V gene. The CDR3 protein is CASSYRGARTEAFF. CDR3 nucleotide sequence: TGTGCCAGCAGTTACCGGGGGGCAAGGACTGAAGCTTTCTTT.

The chain couples TRBV10-3 to TRBJ1-2; D remains ambiguous. The CDR3 has 11 residues. The germline V and J ends were trimmed by 7 bases and 1 base, with 4 bases remaining between them. Per the germline V gene, CDR1 is ENHRY and CDR2 is SYGVKD. The CDR3 DNA follows: TGTGCCATCACTGATAACTATGGCTACACCTTC. Translation: CAITDNYGYTF.

In its sample, this clonotype was seen many times. The rearrangement links TRBV6-2 or TRBV6-3 to TRBJ2-5; no clear D. Germline values: CDR1 MNHEY, CDR2 SVGEGT. The CDR3 consists of 18 residues. The V end was cut by 2 bases, the J end by 4 bases, with 23 bases between. The CDR3 DNA follows: TGTGCCAGCAGTTACGTACGATTTCGGGTCACCGAAGGAGAGACCCAGTACTTC. It specifies CASSYVRFRVTEGETQYF.

This clonotype was recorded at least ten times. V gene TRBV2 combines with J gene TRBJ2-7; D unclear. Germline values: CDR1 SNHLY, CDR2 FYNNEI. The CDR3 sequence is 12 residues long. V dropped 6 bases and J dropped 3 bases, with 9 bases sitting between them. CDR3 region: CASRGSNYEQYF. CDR3 nucleotide sequence: TGTGCCAGCAGAGGTTCAAACTACGAGCAGTACTTC.

The chain employs TRBV29-1 and TRBJ2-1; 7 bases agree with TRBD2. The CDR3 consists of 13 residues. V was clipped by 7 bases and J by 1 base; unmatched bases: 4. From germline, CDR1 is SQVTM and CDR2 ANQGSEA. CDR3 sequence: CSGGGGSYNEQFF. The DNA of the CDR3 is TGCAGCGGGGGGGGGGGATCCTACAATGAGCAGTTCTTC.

This sequence joins TRBV30 and TRBJ1-2; TRBD1 aligns across 9 bases. V shed 4 bases, J shed 3 bases, and the junction held 6 bases outside the gene matches. This CDR3 contains 14 residues. Germline CDR1 is GTSNPN and CDR2 is SVGIG (reference sequence). CDR3 region: CAWKTGGPYYGYTF. In DNA, the CDR3 is TGTGCCTGGAAGACAGGGGGACCGTACTATGGCTACACCTTC.

This rearrangement joins TRBV27 to TRBJ2-4; 9 bases align to TRBD2. With V trimmed by 4 bases and J by 8 bases, 6 bases remained unmatched. Per the germline V gene, CDR1 is MNHEY and CDR2 is SMNVEV (reference sequence). The length of the CDR3 is 14 residues. The CDR3 nucleotides are TGTGCCAGCAGTTCGCGGCGGGGGGGGGACATTCAGTACTTC. Its translation is CASSSRRGGDIQYF.

This clonotype was detected a few times. The chain joins TRBV27 to TRBJ2-5, with 11 bases identical to TRBD2. From germline, CDR1 is MNHEY and CDR2 SMNVEV (reference sequence). This CDR3 contains 15 residues. The trim removed 6 bases at V and 5 bases at J, leaving 8 bases unmatched. The CDR3 sequence is CASRDSSGRTETQYF. In DNA, the CDR3 is TGTGCCAGCAGGGATTCTAGCGGGAGGACCGAGACCCAGTACTTC.